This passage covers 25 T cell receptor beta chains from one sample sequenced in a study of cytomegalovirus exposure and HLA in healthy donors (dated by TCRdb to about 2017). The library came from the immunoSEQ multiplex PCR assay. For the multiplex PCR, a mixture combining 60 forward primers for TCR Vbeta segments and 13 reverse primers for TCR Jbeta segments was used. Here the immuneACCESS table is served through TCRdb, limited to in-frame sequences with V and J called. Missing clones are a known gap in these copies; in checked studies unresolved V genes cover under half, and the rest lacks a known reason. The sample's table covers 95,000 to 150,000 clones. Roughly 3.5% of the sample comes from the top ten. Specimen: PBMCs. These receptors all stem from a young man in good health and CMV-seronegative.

The CDR3 loop reads CASAAGANEKLFF. The CDR3, as DNA: TGTGCCAGCGCTGCAGGGGCTAATGAAAAACTGTTTTTT. This chain uses TRBV18 with TRBJ1-4; the D gene is possibly TRBD1 (6 bases). The CDR3 has 13 residues. CDR1 is KGHSH, CDR2 LQKENI, per germline. The ends were cut back, 8 bases at V and 3 bases at J, with 10 bases in the middle. Supplemented by reference TRBV18 and TRBJ1-4, the full variable domain reads NAGVMQNPRHLVRRRGQEARLRCSPMKGHSHVYWYRQLPEEGLKFMVYLQKENIIDESGMPKERFSAEFPKEGPSILRIQQVVRGDSAAYFCASAAGANEKLFFGSGTQLSVL.

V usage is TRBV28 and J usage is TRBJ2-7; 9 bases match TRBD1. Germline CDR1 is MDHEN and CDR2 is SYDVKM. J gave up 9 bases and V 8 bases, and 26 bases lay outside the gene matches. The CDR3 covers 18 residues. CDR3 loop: CASYPRDRDPRRGRGQYF. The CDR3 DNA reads TGTGCCAGCTATCCCCGGGACAGGGACCCCAGGAGGGGCCGAGGGCAGTACTTC.

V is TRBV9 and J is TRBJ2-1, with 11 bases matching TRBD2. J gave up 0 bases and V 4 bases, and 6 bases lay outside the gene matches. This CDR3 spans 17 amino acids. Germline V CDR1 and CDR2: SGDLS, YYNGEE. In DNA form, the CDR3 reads TGTGCCAGCAGCCCTAGCGGGGGGCTGAGCTCCTACAATGAGCAGTTCTTC. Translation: CASSPSGGLSSYNEQFF.

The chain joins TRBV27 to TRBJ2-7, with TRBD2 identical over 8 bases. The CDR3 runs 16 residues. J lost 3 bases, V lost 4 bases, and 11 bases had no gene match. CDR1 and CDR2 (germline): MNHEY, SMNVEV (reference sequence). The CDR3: CASSWEAGGADYEQYF. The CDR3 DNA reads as TGTGCCAGCAGTTGGGAGGCGGGGGGTGCTGACTACGAGCAGTACTTC.

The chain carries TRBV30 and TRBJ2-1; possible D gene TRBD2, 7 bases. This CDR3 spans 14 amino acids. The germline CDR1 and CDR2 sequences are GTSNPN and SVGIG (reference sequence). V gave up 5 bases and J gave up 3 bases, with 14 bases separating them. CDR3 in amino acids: CAWARGPDYNEQFF. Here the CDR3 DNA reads TGTGCCTGGGCGCGGGGGCCCGACTACAATGAGCAGTTCTTC.

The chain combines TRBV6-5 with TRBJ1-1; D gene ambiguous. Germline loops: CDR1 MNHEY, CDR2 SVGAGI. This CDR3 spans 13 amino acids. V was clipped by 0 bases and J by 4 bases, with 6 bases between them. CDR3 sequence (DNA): TGTGCCAGCAGTTACTCGACAAGCACTGAAGCTTTCTTT. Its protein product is CASSYSTSTEAFF.

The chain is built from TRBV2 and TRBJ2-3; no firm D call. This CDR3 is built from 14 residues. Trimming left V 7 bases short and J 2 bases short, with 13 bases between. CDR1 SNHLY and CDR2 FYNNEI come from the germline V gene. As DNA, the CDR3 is TGTGCCAGCACCGGTGGTCCCTACACAGATACGCAGTATTTT. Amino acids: CASTGGPYTDTQYF.

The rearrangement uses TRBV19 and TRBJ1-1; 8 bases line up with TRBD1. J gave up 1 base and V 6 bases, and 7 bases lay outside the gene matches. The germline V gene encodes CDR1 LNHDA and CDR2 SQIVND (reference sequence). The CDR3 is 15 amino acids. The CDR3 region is CASSPDRGANTEAFF. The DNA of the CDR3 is TGTGCCAGTAGCCCCGACAGGGGCGCGAACACTGAAGCTTTCTTT.

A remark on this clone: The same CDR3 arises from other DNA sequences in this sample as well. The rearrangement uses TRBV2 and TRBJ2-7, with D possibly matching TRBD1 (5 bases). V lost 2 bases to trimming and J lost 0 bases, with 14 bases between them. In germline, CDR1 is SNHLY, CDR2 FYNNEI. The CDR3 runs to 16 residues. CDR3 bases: TGTGCCAGCAGTGAAACGTTGGGGCAGGCCTCCTACGAGCAGTACTTC. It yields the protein CASSETLGQASYEQYF.

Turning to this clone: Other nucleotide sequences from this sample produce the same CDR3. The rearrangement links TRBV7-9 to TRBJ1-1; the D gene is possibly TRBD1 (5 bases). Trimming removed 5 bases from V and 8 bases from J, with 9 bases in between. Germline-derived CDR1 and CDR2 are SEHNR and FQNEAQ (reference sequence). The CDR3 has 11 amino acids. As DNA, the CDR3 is TGTGCCAGCAGCCGGGGGACCGAAGCTTTCTTT. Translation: CASSRGTEAFF. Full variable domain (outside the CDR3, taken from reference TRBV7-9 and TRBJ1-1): DTGVSQNPRHKITKRGQNVTFRCDPISEHNRLYWYRQTLGQGPEFLTYFQNEAQLEKSRLLSDRFSAERPKGSFSTLEIQRTEQGDSAMYLCASSRGTEAFFGQGTRLTVV.

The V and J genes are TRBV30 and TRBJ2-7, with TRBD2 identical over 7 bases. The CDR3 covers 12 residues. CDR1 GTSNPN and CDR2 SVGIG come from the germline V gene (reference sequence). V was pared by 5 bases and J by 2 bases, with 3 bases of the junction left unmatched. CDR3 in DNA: TGTGCCTGGGCTAGCGGCACCTACGAGCAGTACTTC. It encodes CAWASGTYEQYF.

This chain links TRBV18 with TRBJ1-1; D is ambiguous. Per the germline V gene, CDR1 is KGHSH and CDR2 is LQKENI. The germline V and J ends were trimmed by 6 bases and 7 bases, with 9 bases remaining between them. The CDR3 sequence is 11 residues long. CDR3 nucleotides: TGTGCCAGCTCGGAGAATGTTGAAGCTTTCTTT. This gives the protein CASSENVEAFF.

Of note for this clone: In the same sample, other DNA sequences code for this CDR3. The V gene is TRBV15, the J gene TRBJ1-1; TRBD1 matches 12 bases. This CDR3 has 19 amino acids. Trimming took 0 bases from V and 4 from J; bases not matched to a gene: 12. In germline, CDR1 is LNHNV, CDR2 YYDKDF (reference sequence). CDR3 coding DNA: TGTGCCACCAGCAGAGAAAGAGGGACAGGGGGCCTGTGGGGCACTGAAGCTTTCTTT. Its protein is CATSRERGTGGLWGTEAFF.

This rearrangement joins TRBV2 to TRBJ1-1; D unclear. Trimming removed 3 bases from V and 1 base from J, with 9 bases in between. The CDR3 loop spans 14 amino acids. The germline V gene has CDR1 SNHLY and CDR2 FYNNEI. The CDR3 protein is CASSERHTNTEAFF. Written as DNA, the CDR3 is TGTGCCAGCAGTGAGAGACACACGAACACTGAAGCTTTCTTT.

The CDR3 DNA reads as TGCGCCAGCAGCCAAGAACTTGGGACAGGAAAAAGGGAAGAGACCCAGTACTTC. Translating gives CASSQELGTGKREETQYF. This sequence joins TRBV4-1 and TRBJ2-5, with 8 bases identical to TRBD1. V was pared by 0 bases and J by 3 bases, with 12 bases of the junction left unmatched. CDR3 size: 18 residues. The germline gives CDR1 MGHRA, CDR2 YSYEKL.

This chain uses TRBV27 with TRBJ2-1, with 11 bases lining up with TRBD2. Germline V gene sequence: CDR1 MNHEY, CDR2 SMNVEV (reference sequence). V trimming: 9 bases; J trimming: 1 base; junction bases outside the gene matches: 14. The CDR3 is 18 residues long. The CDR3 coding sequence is TGTGCCAGTACCTTAGCGGGAGGGGCCGGTGGGTCCTACAATGAGCAGTTCTTC. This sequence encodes CASTLAGGAGGSYNEQFF.

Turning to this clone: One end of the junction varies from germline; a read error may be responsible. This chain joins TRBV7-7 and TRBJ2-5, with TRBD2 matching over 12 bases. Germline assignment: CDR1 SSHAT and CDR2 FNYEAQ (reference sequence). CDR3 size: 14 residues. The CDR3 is CASSLASGGGTQYF. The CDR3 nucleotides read TGTGCTAGCAGCTTAGCTAGCGGGGGGGGGACCCAGTACTTC. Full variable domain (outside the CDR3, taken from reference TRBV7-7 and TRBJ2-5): GAGVSQSPRYKVTKRGQDVTLRCDPISSHATLYWYQQALGQGPEFLTYFNYEAQPDKSGLPSDRFSAERPEGSISTLTIQRTEQRDSAMYRCASSLASGGGTQYFGPGTRLLVL.

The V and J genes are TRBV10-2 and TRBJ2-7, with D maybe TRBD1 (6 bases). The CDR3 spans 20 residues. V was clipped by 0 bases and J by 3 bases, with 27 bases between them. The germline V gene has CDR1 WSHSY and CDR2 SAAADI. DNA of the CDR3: TGCGCCAGCAGTGAGTCCCGCCGGGACACCCGTTCGGCGGAACTCTACGAGCAGTACTTC. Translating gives CASSESRRDTRSAELYEQYF.

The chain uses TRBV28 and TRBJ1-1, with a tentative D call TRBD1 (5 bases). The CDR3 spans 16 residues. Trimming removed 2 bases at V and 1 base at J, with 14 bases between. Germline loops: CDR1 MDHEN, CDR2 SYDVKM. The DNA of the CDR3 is TGTGCCAGCAGTTTAGGCTCCCTCGGGGGGAACACTGAAGCTTTCTTT. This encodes CASSLGSLGGNTEAFF. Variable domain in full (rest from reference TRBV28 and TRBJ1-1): DVKVTQSSRYLVKRTGEKVFLECVQDMDHENMFWYRQDPGLGLRLIYFSYDVKMKEKGDIPEGYSVSREKKERFSLILESASTNQTSMYLCASSLGSLGGNTEAFFGQGTRLTVV.

CDR3 in amino acids: CASSNGGRANEQFF. DNA of the CDR3: TGTGCCAGTAGTAACGGGGGAAGGGCCAATGAGCAGTTCTTC. The V call is TRBV19, the J call TRBJ2-1; tentative D call: TRBD2 (6 bases). Germline lookup yields CDR1 LNHDA and CDR2 SQIVND (reference sequence). The CDR3 runs to 14 residues. V lost 4 bases and J 6 bases, leaving 13 bases between the germline ends.

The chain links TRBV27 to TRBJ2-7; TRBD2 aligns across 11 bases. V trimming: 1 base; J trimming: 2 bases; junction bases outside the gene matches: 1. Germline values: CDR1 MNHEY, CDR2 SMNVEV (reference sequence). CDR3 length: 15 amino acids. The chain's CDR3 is CASSLLTSGTYEQYF. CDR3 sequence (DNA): TGTGCCAGCAGTTTATTGACTAGCGGGACCTACGAGCAGTACTTC.

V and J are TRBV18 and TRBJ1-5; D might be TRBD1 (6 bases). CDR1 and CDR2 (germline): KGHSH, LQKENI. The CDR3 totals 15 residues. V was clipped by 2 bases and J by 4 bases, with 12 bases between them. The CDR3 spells CASSPAAGANQPQHF. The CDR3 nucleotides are TGTGCCAGCTCACCAGCGGCAGGGGCTAATCAGCCCCAGCATTTT.

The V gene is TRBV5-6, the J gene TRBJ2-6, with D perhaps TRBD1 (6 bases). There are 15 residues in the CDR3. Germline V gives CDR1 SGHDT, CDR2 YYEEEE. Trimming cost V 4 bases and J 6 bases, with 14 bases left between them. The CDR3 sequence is CASSEQGKLANVLTF. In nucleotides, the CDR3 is TGTGCCAGCAGCGAACAGGGCAAGTTGGCCAACGTCCTGACTTTC.

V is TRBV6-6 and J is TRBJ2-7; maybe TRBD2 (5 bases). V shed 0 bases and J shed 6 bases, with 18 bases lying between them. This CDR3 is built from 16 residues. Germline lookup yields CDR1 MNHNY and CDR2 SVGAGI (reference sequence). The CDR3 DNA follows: TGTGCCAGCAGTTACTCCCGGGAACCTCAGGTTTCCGAGCAGTACTTC. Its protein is CASSYSREPQVSEQYF.

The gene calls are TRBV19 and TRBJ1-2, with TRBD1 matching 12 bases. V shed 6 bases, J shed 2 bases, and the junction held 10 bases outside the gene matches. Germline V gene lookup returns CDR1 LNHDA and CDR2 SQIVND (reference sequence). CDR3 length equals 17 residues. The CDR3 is CASSPTGTGGLNYGYTF. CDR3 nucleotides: TGTGCCAGTAGCCCCACCGGGACAGGGGGCTTAAACTATGGCTACACCTTC. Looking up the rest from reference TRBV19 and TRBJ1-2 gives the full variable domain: DGGITQSPKYLFRKEGQNVTLSCEQNLNHDAMYWYRQDPGQGLRLIYYSQIVNDFQKGDIAEGYSVSREKKESFPLTVTSAQKNPTAFYLCASSPTGTGGLNYGYTFGSGTRLTVV.